A selection of T cell receptor beta chains follows, all from one sample in a study of blood T cell repertoires in COVID-19. The data were produced by immunoSEQ multiplex PCR, yet TCRdb's version contains in-frame clones alone and is incomplete. The sample has 300,000 to 450,000 clones; around 89% are singletons. Material: PBMCs or T cells enriched from blood (not recorded which). Receptors originate from a woman between 18 and 29 years old who had recovered from COVID-19. Each CDR3 is given with its conserved first and last residue. The D gene is left open where the match is weak. Where a row states a size, it is once, few, many or the class of an expanded clone; other rows omit it.

D gene | clone size | J gene | V gene | CDR3 DNA | CDR3 protein
- | - | TRBJ2-7 | TRBV7-2 | TGTGCCAGCAGCTTATCGGAGGGTTACAACTACGAACAGTACTTC | CASSLSEGYNYEQYF
- | - | TRBJ2-1 | TRBV10-3 | TGTGCCATCACACTCACGGCGGGGCGTACTTACAATGAGCAGTTCTTC | CAITLTAGRTYNEQFF
- | - | TRBJ1-5 | TRBV28 | TGTGCCAGCAGTTCCCCCAGCCCGGGGCAGCCCCAGCATTTT | CASSSPSPGQPQHF
TRBD2 | - | TRBJ2-3 | TRBV19 | TGTGCCAGTAGTTCCACCTCCCGGACTAGCGGGGAGGATACGCAGTATTTT | CASSSTSRTSGEDTQYF
TRBD1 | - | TRBJ1-1 | TRBV2 | TGTGCCAGCAGGGAAAGGACAGGGCAGAACACTGAAGCTTTCTTT | CASRERTGQNTEAFF
- | - | TRBJ1-2 | TRBV3-1/TRBV3-2 | TGTGCCAGCAGCCAAGACATCGACAGGTTTGGGGGTGGCTACACCTTC | CASSQDIDRFGGGYTF
TRBD1 | - | TRBJ2-7 | TRBV2 | TGTGCCAGCAGGCTATCCGGGACAGGGACATACGAGCAGTACTTC | CASRLSGTGTYEQYF
- | - | TRBJ1-1 | TRBV19 | TGTGCCAGTAGAGATACAGGCACCTACCCTGAAGCTTTCTTT | CASRDTGTYPEAFF
- | - | TRBJ1-1 | TRBV5-4 | TGTGCCAGCAGCCCATCCGCTATGAACACTGAAGCTTTCTTT | CASSPSAMNTEAFF
- | - | TRBJ2-5 | TRBV7-9 | TGTGCCAGCAGCCTCCCGGAGGGTGGTTTAGGGGAGACCCAGTACTTC | CASSLPEGGLGETQYF
- | once | TRBJ1-4 | TRBV7-9 | TGTGCCAGCATCGAGGGAAATAATGAAAAACTGTTTTTT | CASIEGNNEKLFF
- | - | TRBJ2-5 | TRBV7-9 | TGTGCCAGCAGCTTTAAAGAGACCCAGTACTTC | CASSFKETQYF
- | - | TRBJ1-6 | TRBV3-1/TRBV3-2 | TGTGCCAGCAGTCAGGGGCGCGGGAATTCACCCCTCCACTTT | CASSQGRGNSPLHF
- | - | TRBJ1-1 | TRBV5-4 | TGTGCCAGCACCGGAGGGGTGGGTGCTTTCTTT | CASTGGVGAFF